This T cell receptor beta chain is from a study of neurological immune-mediated disorders. Overall study results and limits: Among expanded clones, no CDR3 amino acid sequences were shared across subjects, a pattern suggesting private repertoires in all groups. The level of TCR clonal expansion was highest in patients with HTLV-1-associated myelopathy and lowest in multiple sclerosis, where it fell below the level seen in healthy controls.

By share of the sample, this clonotype is medium-sized (0.01 to 0.1%). Its cognate antigen is unknown. The V end lost 5 bases, the J end lost 4 bases, and 11 bases lay between the germline ends. Germline CDR1 reads SQVTM; CDR2 reads ANQGSEA. CDR3 size: 13 residues. For sorted libraries, the input was 850,000 to 1,000,000 CD4+ or CD8+ T cells. With 10-nucleotide random UMIs, 5'RACE was used to make the cDNA. TCRdb recomputed calls from the 5' RACE reads with MiXCR, one row per CDR3 protein. The table records approximately 9,400 distinct CDR3 sequences, 20% to 25% of them present only once. Sequencing used CD8+ T cells from blood. This clonotype was sampled from a woman aged 40 to 50 with multiple sclerosis. The V and J genes are TRBV29-1 and TRBJ1-4; D uncertain. CDR3 in amino acids: CSVSSWDNEKLFF. For the CDR3, the DNA is TGCAGCGTTTCAAGTTGGGATAATGAAAAACTGTTTTTT.